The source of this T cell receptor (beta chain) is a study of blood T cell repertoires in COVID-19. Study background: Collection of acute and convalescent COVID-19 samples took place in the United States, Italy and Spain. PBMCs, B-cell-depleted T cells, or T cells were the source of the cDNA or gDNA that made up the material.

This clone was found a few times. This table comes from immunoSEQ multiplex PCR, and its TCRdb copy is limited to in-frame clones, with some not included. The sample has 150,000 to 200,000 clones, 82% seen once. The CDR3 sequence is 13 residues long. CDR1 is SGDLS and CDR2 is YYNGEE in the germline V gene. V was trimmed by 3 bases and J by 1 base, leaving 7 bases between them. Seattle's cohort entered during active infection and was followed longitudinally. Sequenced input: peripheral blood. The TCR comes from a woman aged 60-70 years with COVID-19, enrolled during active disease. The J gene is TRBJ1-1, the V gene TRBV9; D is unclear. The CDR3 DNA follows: TGTGCCAGCAGCGGAGCATCGAACACTGAAGCTTTCTTT. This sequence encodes CASSGASNTEAFF.